The present TCR beta chain was sequenced within a study of control samples from healthy donors and cancer patients. The V and J ends lost 5 bases and 3 bases, in that order; junction bases with no gene match: 14. Germline lookup yields CDR1 SGHRS and CDR2 YFSETQ. The CDR3 totals 17 residues. Libraries were prepared by immunoSEQ multiplex PCR; TCRdb keeps only in-frame clonotypes and omits some of them. The top ten clones hold approximately 30% of a sample with 63,000 or so clones, approximately 80% of them seen once. The sequenced material came from blood. The chain uses TRBV5-1 and TRBJ2-7; TRBD1 matches 10 bases. The TCR comes from a man aged 50-59 years in good health. The DNA for the CDR3 is TGCGCCAGCAGATCGGGGACAGGGGCTCGAAAAAGCTACGAGCAGTACTTC. Translated, it gives CASRSGTGARKSYEQYF.